This entry concerns a single TCR beta chain. This entry comes from a study of T cells expressing NK-cell markers. TCRdb re-analyzed the 5' RACE reads; it lists each CDR3 protein once, without DNA. Its listing shows about 430,000 distinct CDR3 sequences. The sequenced sample was blood T cells: a sorted CD56 or NKG2C T cell subset, CD4+ or CD8+ T cells, or bulk PBMC T cells (not recorded which). The receptor comes from a woman aged 50 to 60 in good health.

CDR3 residues: CASSLTGLVIYEQYF. V is TRBV5-1 and J is TRBJ2-7; TCRdb selects TRBD2, and the lack of DNA leaves this call unchecked. CDR1 is SGHRS, CDR2 YFSETQ, per germline. The CDR3 consists of 15 residues.